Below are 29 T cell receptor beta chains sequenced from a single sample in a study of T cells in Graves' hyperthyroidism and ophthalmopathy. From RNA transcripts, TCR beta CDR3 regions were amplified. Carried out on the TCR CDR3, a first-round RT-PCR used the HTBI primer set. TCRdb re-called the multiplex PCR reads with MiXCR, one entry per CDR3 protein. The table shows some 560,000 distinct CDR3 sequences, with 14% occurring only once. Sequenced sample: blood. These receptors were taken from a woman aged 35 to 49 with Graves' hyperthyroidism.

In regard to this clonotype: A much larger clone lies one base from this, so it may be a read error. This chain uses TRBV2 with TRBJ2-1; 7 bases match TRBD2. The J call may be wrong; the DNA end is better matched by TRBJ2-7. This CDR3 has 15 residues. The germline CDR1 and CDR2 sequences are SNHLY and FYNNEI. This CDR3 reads CASPGGAGLYNEQYF. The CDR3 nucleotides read TGTGCCAGCCCGGGGGGTGCAGGGCTTTACAATGAGCAGTACTTC.

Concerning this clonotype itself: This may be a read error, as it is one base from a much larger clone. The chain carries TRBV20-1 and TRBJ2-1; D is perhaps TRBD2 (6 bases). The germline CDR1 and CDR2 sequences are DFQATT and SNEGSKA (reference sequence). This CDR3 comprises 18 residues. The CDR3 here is CGARPDRSGSYSYNEQFF. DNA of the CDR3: TGCGGTGCTAGACCCGACCGTAGCGGAAGTTACTCCTACAATGAGCAGTTCTTC.

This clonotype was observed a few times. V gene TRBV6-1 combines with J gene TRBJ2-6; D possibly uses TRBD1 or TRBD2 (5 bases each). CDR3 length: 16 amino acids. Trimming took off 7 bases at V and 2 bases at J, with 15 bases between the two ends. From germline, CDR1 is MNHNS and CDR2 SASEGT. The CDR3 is CASKPGPSTGANVLTF. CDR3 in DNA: TGTGCCAGCAAACCGGGACCGTCCACTGGGGCCAACGTCCTGACTTTC.

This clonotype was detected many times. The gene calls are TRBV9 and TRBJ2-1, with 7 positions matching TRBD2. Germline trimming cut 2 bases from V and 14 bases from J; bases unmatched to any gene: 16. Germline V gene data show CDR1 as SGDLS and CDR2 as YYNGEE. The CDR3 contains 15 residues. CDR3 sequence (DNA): TGTGCCAGCAGCGTCAGAGCGGGCTCGGGGGGTTCGAAGTTCTTC. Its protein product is CASSVRAGSGGSKFF.

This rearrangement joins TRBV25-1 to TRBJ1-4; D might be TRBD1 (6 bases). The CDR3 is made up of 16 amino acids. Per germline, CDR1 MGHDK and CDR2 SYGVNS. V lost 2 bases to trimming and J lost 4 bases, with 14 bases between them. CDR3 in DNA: TGTGCCAGCAGTGAAGCGTTGACAGGCCGTAATGAAAAACTGTTTTTT. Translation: CASSEALTGRNEKLFF.

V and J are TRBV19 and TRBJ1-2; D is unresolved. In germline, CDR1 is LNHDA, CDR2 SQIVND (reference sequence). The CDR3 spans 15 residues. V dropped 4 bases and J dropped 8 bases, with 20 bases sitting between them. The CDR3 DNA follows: TGTGCCAGTAGTACCTCCTCATCATACAGAGGCGGCTACACCTTC. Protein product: CASSTSSSYRGGYTF.

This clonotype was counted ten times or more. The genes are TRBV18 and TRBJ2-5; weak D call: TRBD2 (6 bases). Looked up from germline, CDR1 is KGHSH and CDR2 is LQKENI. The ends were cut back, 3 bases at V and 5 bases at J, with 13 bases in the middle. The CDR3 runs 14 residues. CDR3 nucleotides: TGTGCCAGCTCACCGAGGGCGGGATACGAGACCCAGTACTTC. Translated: CASSPRAGYETQYF.

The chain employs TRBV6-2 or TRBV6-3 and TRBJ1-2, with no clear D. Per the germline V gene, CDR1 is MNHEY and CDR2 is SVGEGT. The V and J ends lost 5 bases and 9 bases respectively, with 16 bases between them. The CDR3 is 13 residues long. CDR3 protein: CASSSGRSGRYTF. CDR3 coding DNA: TGTGCCAGCAGTAGTGGGCGTAGCGGGCGCTACACCTTC.

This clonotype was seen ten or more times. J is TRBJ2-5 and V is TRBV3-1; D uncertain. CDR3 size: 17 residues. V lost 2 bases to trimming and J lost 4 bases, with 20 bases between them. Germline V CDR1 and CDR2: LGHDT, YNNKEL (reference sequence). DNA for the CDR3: TGTGCCAGCAGCCAATATTCCGTCCCCATGACTCCAGAGACCCAGTACTTC. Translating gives CASSQYSVPMTPETQYF.

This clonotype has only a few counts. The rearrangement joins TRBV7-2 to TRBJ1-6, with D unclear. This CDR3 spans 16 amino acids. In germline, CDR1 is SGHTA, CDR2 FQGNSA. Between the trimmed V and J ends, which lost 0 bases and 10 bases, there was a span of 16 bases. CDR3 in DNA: TGTGCCAGCAGCTTAGCCGGCAGTGTAGGTGGATCACCCCTCCACTTT. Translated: CASSLAGSVGGSPLHF.

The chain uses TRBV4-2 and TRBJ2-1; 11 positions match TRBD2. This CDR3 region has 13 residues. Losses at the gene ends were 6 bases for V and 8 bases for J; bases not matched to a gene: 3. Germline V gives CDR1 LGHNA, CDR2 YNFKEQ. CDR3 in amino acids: CASSTLAGDEQFF. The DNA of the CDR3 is TGTGCCAGCAGTACACTAGCGGGAGATGAGCAGTTCTTC.

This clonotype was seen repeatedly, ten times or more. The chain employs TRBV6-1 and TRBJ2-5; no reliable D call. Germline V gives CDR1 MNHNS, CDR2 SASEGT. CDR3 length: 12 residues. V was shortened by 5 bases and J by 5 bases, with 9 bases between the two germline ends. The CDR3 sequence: CASSRTWETQYF. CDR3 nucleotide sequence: TGTGCCAGCAGTAGGACCTGGGAGACCCAGTACTTC.

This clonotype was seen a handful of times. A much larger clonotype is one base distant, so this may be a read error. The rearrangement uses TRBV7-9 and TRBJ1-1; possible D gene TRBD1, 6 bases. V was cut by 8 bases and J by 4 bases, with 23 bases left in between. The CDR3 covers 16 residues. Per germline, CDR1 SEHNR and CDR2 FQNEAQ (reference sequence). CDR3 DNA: TGTGCCAGCGGCCCAACTTCTACAGGGTCGTCCACTGAAGCTTTCTTT. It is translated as CASGPTSTGSSTEAFF.

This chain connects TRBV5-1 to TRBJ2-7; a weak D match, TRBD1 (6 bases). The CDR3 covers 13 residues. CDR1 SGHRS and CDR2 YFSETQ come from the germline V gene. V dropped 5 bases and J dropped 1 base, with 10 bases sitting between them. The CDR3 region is CASRMTGSYEQYF. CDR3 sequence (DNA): TGCGCCAGCAGGATGACAGGATCCTACGAGCAGTACTTC.

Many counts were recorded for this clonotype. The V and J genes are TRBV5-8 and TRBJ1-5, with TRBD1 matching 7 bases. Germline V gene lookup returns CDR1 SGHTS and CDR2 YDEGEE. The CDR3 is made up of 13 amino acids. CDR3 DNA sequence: TGTGCTACCCGGGACAGCCGGGATCAGCCCCAGCATTTT. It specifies CATRDSRDQPQHF. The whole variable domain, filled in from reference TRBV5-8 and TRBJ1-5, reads EAGVTQSPTHLIKTRGQQATLRCSPISGHTSVYWYQQALGLGLQFLLWYDEGEERNRGNFPPRFSGRQFPNYSSELNVNALELEDSALYLCATRDSRDQPQHFGDGTRLSIL.

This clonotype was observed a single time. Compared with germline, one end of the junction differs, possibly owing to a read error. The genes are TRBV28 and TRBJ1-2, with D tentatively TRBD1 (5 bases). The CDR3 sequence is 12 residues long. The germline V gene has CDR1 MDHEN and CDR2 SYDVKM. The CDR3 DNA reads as TGTGCCAGCAGTGAAAGGGGATCCGGCTACGCCTTC. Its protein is CASSERGSGYAF.

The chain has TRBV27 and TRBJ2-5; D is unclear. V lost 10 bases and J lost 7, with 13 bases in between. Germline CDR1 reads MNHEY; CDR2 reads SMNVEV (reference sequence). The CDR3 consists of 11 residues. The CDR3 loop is CANIPPGTQYF. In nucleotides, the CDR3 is TGTGCCAACATCCCCCCCGGGACCCAGTACTTC.

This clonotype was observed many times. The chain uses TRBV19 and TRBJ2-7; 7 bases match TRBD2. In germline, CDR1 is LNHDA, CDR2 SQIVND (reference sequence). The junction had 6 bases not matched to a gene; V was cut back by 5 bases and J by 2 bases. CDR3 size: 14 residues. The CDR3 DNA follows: TGTGCCAGTAGTGGGGCTAGCGGTCCCTACGAGCAGTACTTC. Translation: CASSGASGPYEQYF.

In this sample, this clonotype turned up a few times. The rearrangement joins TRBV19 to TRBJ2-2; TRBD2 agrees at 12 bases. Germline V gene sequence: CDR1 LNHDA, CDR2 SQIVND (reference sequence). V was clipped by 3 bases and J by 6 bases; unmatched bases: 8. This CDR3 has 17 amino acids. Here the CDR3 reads CASSIGGLAGLSGELFF. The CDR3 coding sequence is TGTGCCAGTAGTATTGGAGGACTAGCGGGATTATCCGGGGAGCTGTTTTTT.

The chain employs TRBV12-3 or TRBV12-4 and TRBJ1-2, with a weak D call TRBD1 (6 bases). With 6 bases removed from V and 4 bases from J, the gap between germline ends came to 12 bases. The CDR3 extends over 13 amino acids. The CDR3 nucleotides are TGTGCCAGCAGCCCCGGACAGTTCTATGGCTACACCTTC. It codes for CASSPGQFYGYTF.

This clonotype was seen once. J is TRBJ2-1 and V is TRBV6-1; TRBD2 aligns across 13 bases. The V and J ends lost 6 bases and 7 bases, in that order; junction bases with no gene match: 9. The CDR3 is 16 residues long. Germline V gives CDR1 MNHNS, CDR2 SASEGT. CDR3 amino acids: CASRKLAGGPRNEQFF. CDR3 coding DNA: TGTGCCAGCAGAAAACTAGCGGGAGGGCCTAGGAATGAGCAGTTCTTC.

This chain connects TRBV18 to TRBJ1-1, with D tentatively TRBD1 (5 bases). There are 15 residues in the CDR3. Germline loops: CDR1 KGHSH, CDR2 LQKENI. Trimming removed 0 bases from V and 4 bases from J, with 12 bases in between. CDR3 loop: CASSPPQGRSTEAFF. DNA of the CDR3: TGTGCCAGCTCACCACCCCAGGGTCGGAGCACTGAAGCTTTCTTT.

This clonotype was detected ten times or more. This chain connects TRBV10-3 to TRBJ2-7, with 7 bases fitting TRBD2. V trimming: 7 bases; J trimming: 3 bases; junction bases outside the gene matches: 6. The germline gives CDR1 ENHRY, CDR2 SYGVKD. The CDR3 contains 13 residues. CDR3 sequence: CAITREAGYEQYF. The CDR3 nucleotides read TGTGCCATCACTCGGGAGGCCGGCTACGAGCAGTACTTC.

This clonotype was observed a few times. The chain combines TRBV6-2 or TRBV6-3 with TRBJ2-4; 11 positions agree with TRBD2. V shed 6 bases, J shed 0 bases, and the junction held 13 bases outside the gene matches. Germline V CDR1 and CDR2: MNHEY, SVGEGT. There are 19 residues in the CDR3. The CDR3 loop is CASRDTPLAGGVAKNIQYF. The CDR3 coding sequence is TGTGCCAGCAGAGACACCCCTTTAGCGGGAGGGGTAGCCAAAAACATTCAGTACTTC.

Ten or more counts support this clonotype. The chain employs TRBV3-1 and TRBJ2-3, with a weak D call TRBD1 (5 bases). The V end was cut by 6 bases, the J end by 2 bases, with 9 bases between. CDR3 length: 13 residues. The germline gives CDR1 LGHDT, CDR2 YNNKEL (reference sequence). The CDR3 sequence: CASRGQVTDTQYF. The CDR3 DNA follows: TGTGCCAGCAGGGGGCAGGTCACAGATACGCAGTATTTT.

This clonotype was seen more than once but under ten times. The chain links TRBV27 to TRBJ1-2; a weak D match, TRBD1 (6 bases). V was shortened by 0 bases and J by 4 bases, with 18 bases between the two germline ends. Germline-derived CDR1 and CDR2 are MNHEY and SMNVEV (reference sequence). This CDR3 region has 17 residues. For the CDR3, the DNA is TGTGCCAGCAGTTTATCCCCACCGGGACAAGGTCGCTATGGCTACACCTTC. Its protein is CASSLSPPGQGRYGYTF.

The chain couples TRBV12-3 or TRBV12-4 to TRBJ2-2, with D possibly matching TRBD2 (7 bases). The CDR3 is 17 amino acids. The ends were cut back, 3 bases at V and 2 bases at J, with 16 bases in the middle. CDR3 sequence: CASSFLAGDTNTGELFF. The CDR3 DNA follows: TGTGCCAGCAGTTTTCTCGCGGGGGACACAAACACCGGGGAGCTGTTTTTT.

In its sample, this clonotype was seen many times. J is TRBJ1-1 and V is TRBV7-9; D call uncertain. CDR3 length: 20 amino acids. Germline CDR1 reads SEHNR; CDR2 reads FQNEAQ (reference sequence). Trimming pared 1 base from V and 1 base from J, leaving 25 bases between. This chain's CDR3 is CASSLVVWTGPAGRNTEAFF. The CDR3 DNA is TGTGCCAGCAGCTTAGTGGTATGGACGGGCCCCGCCGGCAGGAACACTGAAGCTTTCTTT.

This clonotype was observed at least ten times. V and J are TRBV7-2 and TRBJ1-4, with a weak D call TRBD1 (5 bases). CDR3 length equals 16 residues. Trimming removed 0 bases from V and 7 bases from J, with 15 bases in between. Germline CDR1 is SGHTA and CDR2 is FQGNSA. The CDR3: CASSLARTGVGEKLFF. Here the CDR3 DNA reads TGTGCCAGCAGCTTAGCGCGGACGGGGGTGGGTGAAAAACTGTTTTTT. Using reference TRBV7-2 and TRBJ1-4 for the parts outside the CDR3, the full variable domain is GAGVSQSPSNKVTEKGKDVELRCDPISGHTALYWYRQSLGQGLEFLIYFQGNSAPDKSGLPSDRFSAERTGGSVSTLTIQRTQQEDSAVYLCASSLARTGVGEKLFFGSGTQLSVL.